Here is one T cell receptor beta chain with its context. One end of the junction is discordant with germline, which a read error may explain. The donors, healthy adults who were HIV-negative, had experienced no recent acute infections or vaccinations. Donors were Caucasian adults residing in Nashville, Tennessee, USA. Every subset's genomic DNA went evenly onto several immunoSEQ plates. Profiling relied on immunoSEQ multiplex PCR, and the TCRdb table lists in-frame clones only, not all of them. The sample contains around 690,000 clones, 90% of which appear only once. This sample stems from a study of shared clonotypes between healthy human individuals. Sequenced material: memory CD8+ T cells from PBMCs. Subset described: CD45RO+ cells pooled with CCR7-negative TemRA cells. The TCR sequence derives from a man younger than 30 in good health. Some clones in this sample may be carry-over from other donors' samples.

The CDR3 bases are TGTGCCAGCAGCGGGGGGGCCTACTATGAGCAGTTCTTC. This codes for CASSGGAYYEQFF. The V call is TRBV5-6, the J call TRBJ2-1; D may be TRBD2 (7 bases). The CDR3 has 13 amino acids. CDR1 and CDR2 (germline): SGHDT, YYEEEE.